These 3 T cell receptor beta chains were all obtained from the same sample, sequenced in a study of type 1 regulatory T cells. A single record per CDR3 protein comes from TCRdb applying MiXCR to the reads. Of about 15,000 distinct CDR3 sequences listed, about an eighth are singletons. These receptors lack a known antigen. Sample: cultured T cells, either the whole culture or a sorted T cell fraction (not recorded which). Receptors were obtained from a human donor in good health.

This chain connects TRBV5-1 to TRBJ2-1; D possibly corresponds to TRBD1 (6 bases). Germline V gene sequence: CDR1 SGHRS, CDR2 YFSETQ. The V end was cut by 4 bases, the J end by 0 bases, with 14 bases between. The CDR3 is made up of 16 amino acids. The DNA of the CDR3 is TGCGCCAGCAGCGTATCAGGGGCAAGCTCCTACAATGAGCAGTTCTTC. It yields the protein CASSVSGASSYNEQFF.

V usage is TRBV28 and J usage is TRBJ2-1; D is undetermined. The length of the CDR3 is 17 residues. V was trimmed by 6 bases and J by 1 base, leaving 19 bases between them. CDR1 MDHEN and CDR2 SYDVKM come from the germline V gene. CDR3 amino acids: CASRPHNLVVSYNEQFF. The CDR3 bases are TGTGCCAGCAGGCCGCATAATTTAGTGGTATCCTACAATGAGCAGTTCTTC.

This clonotype came up many times. The genes are TRBV20-1 and TRBJ1-4; weak D call: TRBD1 (5 bases). In germline, CDR1 is DFQATT, CDR2 SNEGSKA (reference sequence). Deletions cut 5 bases from V and 6 bases from J, with 22 bases between. The CDR3 sequence is 16 residues long. CDR3 sequence (DNA): TGCAGTGCTCCGCCTCCCACGGGACTTAGACATGAAAAACTGTTTTTT. As protein: CSAPPPTGLRHEKLFF.